Listed here is a single T cell receptor beta chain. Assay: immunoSEQ multiplex PCR; the TCRdb copy retains only in-frame clones and omits some. The table includes over 150,000 clones, roughly 90% detected once. There are 13 residues in the CDR3. V was cut by 4 bases and J by 1 base, with 7 bases left in between. CDR1 and CDR2 (germline): SGHVS, FNYEAQ. These data come from a study of T cell responses to AZD1222 COVID-19 vaccine. Sequencing was performed on peripheral blood, taken on day 0 of AZD1222 vaccination. The sequence was collected from an adult in good health. The chain is built from TRBV7-6 and TRBJ1-1, with D unresolved. The DNA for the CDR3 is TGTGCCAGCAGCTACGGGCAGAACACTGAAGCTTTCTTT. This translates into CASSYGQNTEAFF.